These 18 T cell receptor beta chains were sequenced from one sample in a study of cytomegalovirus exposure and HLA in healthy donors. Primers: 60 Vbeta forward and 13 Jbeta reverse. Sequenced by immunoSEQ multiplex PCR; TCRdb stores in-frame clones only, minus some. The profile shows over 110,000 clones, approximately 80% of them singletons. What was sequenced was PBMCs. Receptors were obtained from a woman aged 18-29 years in good health and CMV-seropositive.

The CDR3 sequence is CASSPGTGPFYEQYF. The DNA of the CDR3 is TGCGCCAGCAGTCCCGGGACAGGACCCTTCTACGAGCAGTACTTC. The V gene is TRBV10-1, the J gene TRBJ2-7, with 8 bases matching TRBD1. J was trimmed by 3 bases and V by 5 bases; bases with no gene match: 9. The CDR3 contains 15 residues. The V gene's germline CDR1 is WNHNN and CDR2 SYGVQD (reference sequence).

This clone was detected once. The rearrangement uses TRBV18 and TRBJ2-7, with D possibly TRBD1 on 5 matching bases. CDR3 length: 15 amino acids. V lost 1 base and J 6 bases, leaving 16 bases between the germline ends. Per germline, CDR1 KGHSH and CDR2 LQKENI. The CDR3 region is CASSPRASAQGEQYF. CDR3 coding DNA: TGTGCCAGCTCACCACGAGCGTCCGCGCAGGGCGAGCAGTACTTC.

The chain has TRBV25-1 and TRBJ2-3; no reliable D call. CDR1 is MGHDK, CDR2 SYGVNS, per germline. Trimming removed 2 bases from V and 10 bases from J, with 10 bases in between. The CDR3 has 12 residues. CDR3 DNA sequence: TGTGCCAGCAGTGAAATCCCAAGCCCGCAGTATTTT. Protein product: CASSEIPSPQYF.

V usage is TRBV5-1 and J usage is TRBJ2-5; D remains unclear. With 5 bases removed from V and 5 bases from J, the gap between germline ends came to 7 bases. CDR3 length equals 11 residues. CDR1 SGHRS and CDR2 YFSETQ come from the germline V gene. In DNA form, the CDR3 reads TGCGCCAGCAGTGAGAGGGAGACCCAGTACTTC. Protein: CASSERETQYF.

Concerning this clone: Its ends do not fully match the called genes, so a read error is possible. The V gene is TRBV7-9, the J gene TRBJ2-5; D perhaps matches TRBD1 (5 bases). Germline CDR1 and CDR2: SEHNR and FQNEAQ (reference sequence). There are 15 residues in the CDR3. CDR3 region: CSSSLYDRDQETQYF. CDR3 DNA sequence: TGTTCCAGCAGCTTATACGACAGAGATCAAGAGACCCAGTACTTC.

The chain links TRBV9 to TRBJ2-1; no clear D gene. Germline V gives CDR1 SGDLS, CDR2 YYNGEE. Trimming cost V 0 bases and J 5 bases, with 9 bases left between them. CDR3 size: 14 residues. This chain's CDR3 is CASSVGNRHNEQFF. The CDR3 DNA follows: TGTGCCAGCAGCGTAGGTAACAGACACAATGAGCAGTTCTTC.

This rearrangement joins TRBV29-1 to TRBJ1-1; 8 bases agree with TRBD1. The CDR3 is 13 residues long. Germline-derived CDR1 and CDR2 are SQVTM and ANQGSEA. The V segment lost 6 bases and the J segment 0 bases; nucleotides outside the gene matches: 3. The CDR3 nucleotides are TGCAGCGTAAAGGACAGGGTGAACACTGAAGCTTTCTTT. Translation: CSVKDRVNTEAFF.

The gene calls are TRBV7-2 and TRBJ2-1; D might be TRBD1 (5 bases). Germline assignment: CDR1 SGHTA and CDR2 FQGNSA. The length of the CDR3 is 13 residues. V lost 1 base and J lost 9, with 10 bases in between. As DNA, the CDR3 is TGTGCCAGCAGCTTAGTTCTAGGGGCTGAGCAGTTCTTC. Protein sequence: CASSLVLGAEQFF.

The chain carries TRBV2 and TRBJ2-5; D possibly corresponds to TRBD1 (6 bases). V was shortened by 5 bases and J by 5 bases, with 15 bases between the two germline ends. Germline V gene sequence: CDR1 SNHLY, CDR2 FYNNEI. This CDR3 is built from 14 residues. The CDR3, as DNA: TGTGCCAGCAGTCCAGTGGCAGGGGAGGAGACCCAGTACTTC. It codes for CASSPVAGEETQYF.

This chain links TRBV10-3 with TRBJ2-7, with a possible D match to TRBD1 (5 bases). The V end lost 3 bases, the J end lost 4 bases, and 10 bases lay between the germline ends. From germline, CDR1 is ENHRY and CDR2 SYGVKD. The CDR3 is 13 residues long. The CDR3 bases are TGTGCCATCAGTGAAGGTAGGGGTTACGAGCAGTACTTC. This sequence encodes CAISEGRGYEQYF.

The chain employs TRBV5-1 and TRBJ2-4; 8 bases line up with TRBD2. Germline V lookup: CDR1 SGHRS, CDR2 YFSETQ. This CDR3 region has 15 residues. With 4 bases clipped from V and 0 bases from J, the junction kept 3 bases outside the gene matches. The CDR3 sequence: CASSPAGVAKNIQYF. CDR3 DNA sequence: TGCGCCAGCAGCCCAGCGGGGGTAGCCAAAAACATTCAGTACTTC.

The chain links TRBV6-1 to TRBJ1-2, with D maybe TRBD1 (6 bases). This CDR3 spans 14 amino acids. The germline V gene encodes CDR1 MNHNS and CDR2 SASEGT. Trimming left V 5 bases short and J 4 bases short, with 14 bases between. The CDR3 DNA reads TGTGCCAGCAGTCAACAGGGTGGTACCTATGGCTACACCTTC. This translates into CASSQQGGTYGYTF.

V and J are TRBV7-9 and TRBJ1-6; perhaps TRBD1 as D (6 bases). The CDR3 spans 17 residues. V gave up 5 bases and J gave up 0 bases, with 14 bases separating them. In germline, CDR1 is SEHNR, CDR2 FQNEAQ (reference sequence). CDR3 in amino acids: CASSHWGQSSYNSPLHF. The CDR3 coding sequence is TGTGCCAGCAGCCACTGGGGGCAGAGCTCCTATAATTCACCCCTCCACTTT.

This clone was detected only a few times. This chain joins TRBV7-2 and TRBJ2-7; a weak D match, TRBD2 (5 bases). V lost 3 bases and J lost 4, with 13 bases in between. The CDR3 length is 14 residues. From germline, CDR1 is SGHTA and CDR2 FQGNSA. The CDR3 loop is CASSFPTGIYEQYF. The CDR3 DNA follows: TGTGCCAGCAGCTTCCCAACGGGGATATACGAGCAGTACTTC.

This chain joins TRBV5-1 and TRBJ2-1; 9 bases agree with TRBD2. The CDR3 is 14 residues long. J lost 2 bases, V lost 7 bases, and 4 bases had no gene match. Germline V gene lookup returns CDR1 SGHRS and CDR2 YFSETQ. CDR3 region: CASFIAGAYNEQFF. Here the CDR3 DNA reads TGCGCCAGCTTTATAGCGGGGGCCTACAATGAGCAGTTCTTC.

J is TRBJ2-1 and V is TRBV5-1; TRBD2 matches 9 bases. V gave up 3 bases and J gave up 2 bases; unmatched junction bases: 6. CDR1 and CDR2 from the germline V gene are SGHRS and YFSETQ. CDR3 size: 16 residues. CDR3 amino acids: CASSSGLAGAYNEQFF. CDR3 in DNA: TGCGCCAGCAGCTCAGGGTTAGCGGGGGCCTACAATGAGCAGTTCTTC.

The V call is TRBV5-1, the J call TRBJ1-6, with 7 bases lining up with TRBD1. Losses at the gene ends were 4 bases for V and 8 bases for J; bases not matched to a gene: 9. This CDR3 region has 15 residues. Germline CDR1 SGHRS, CDR2 YFSETQ. This chain's CDR3 is CASSLRQGQDSPLHF. The CDR3 DNA reads as TGCGCCAGCAGCCTACGACAGGGCCAGGATTCACCCCTCCACTTT. The whole variable domain, remainder taken from reference TRBV5-1 and TRBJ1-6, is KAGVTQTPRYLIKTRGQQVTLSCSPISGHRSVSWYQQTPGQGLQFLFEYFSETQRNKGNFPGRFSGRQFSNSRSEMNVSTLELGDSALYLCASSLRQGQDSPLHFGNGTRLTVT.

V is TRBV6-6 and J is TRBJ2-1; D is ambiguous. This CDR3 comprises 14 residues. The germline V and J ends were trimmed by 0 bases and 6 bases, with 9 bases remaining between them. In germline, CDR1 is MNHNY, CDR2 SVGAGI (reference sequence). The CDR3 spells CASSYSSQSNEQFF. CDR3 nucleotide sequence: TGTGCCAGCAGTTACTCGTCACAGAGCAATGAGCAGTTCTTC.